The clone carrying this T cell receptor beta chain turned up a few times. What it binds is unknown. A second PCR, run for roughly 7 to 12 cycles, used a sample-barcoded 5' primer plus a J-beta primer mix. One entry per CDR3 protein, called by TCRdb with MiXCR from the 5' RACE reads. The sample holds 1.5 million to 2 million distinct CDR3 sequences; around half are singletons and the top ten take around 2.1%. Germline CDR1 is MDHEN and CDR2 is SYDVKM. The V end was cut by 5 bases, the J end by 2 bases, with 23 bases between. The CDR3 runs to 18 residues. These data belong to a study of blood T cells in healthy people across ages. Overall study findings and caveats: Per million T cells, the diversity of TCR beta decreased roughly linearly as age advanced.

Sequencing was carried out using blood. The sequence was collected from a woman in her 40s in good health. The rearrangement uses TRBV28 and TRBJ2-3; possible D gene TRBD2, 6 bases. The CDR3 DNA is TGTGCCAGCAGTGCAAACTCCGGGACTCCTAAACCCACAGATACGCAGTATTTT. As protein: CASSANSGTPKPTDTQYF.